A selection of T cell receptor beta chains follows, all from one sample in a study of long-term antiretroviral therapy in people with HIV. Generated by immunoSEQ multiplex PCR, the TCRdb table keeps only in-frame clones and is missing some. The repertoire has 30,000 to 40,000 clones, around 74% of them found once; the top ten carry around 3.7%. The sequencing here drew on unsorted PBMCs, taken 3 years after starting antiretroviral therapy. These receptors originate from a man aged 50 or older with HIV. CDR3s include the opening cysteine and the closing phenylalanine or tryptophan. D genes are given only for firm matches. Clone size is not always given. Where it is, it says once, few, many or a class for expanded clones.

v_gene	abundance	d_gene	j_gene	CDR3nt	CDR3aa
TRBV4-1	few	NA	TRBJ1-2	TGCGCCAGCAGCCAAGAGGAGGGACCTCTCCCCGGGTATGGCTACACCTTC	CASSQEEGPLPGYGYTF
TRBV15	NA	NA	TRBJ1-6	TGTGCCACCAGCAGAGATAAAAGAGCTACCAATTCACCCCTCCACTTT	CATSRDKRATNSPLHF
TRBV5-6	NA	NA	TRBJ2-1	TGTGCCAGCAGCCCACAGGGCGGGGCGGTTTACAATGAGCAGTTCTTC	CASSPQGGAVYNEQFF
TRBV2	NA	NA	TRBJ1-2	TGTGCCAGCAGTGAAGCGGAAGGTACTAACTATGGCTACACCTTC	CASSEAEGTNYGYTF
TRBV29-1	NA	NA	TRBJ1-4	TGCAGCGTTGAAATCCAGGGGCTACGGGAAAAACTGTTTTTT	CSVEIQGLREKLFF
TRBV6-5	NA	NA	TRBJ1-5	TGTGCCAGCAGTTACTCAGCCAGTTCCAATCAGCCCCAGCATTTT	CASSYSASSNQPQHF
TRBV10-3	NA	TRBD1	TRBJ1-5	TGTGCCATCAGTGAGTCGATCGACGCACGACAGGGAGGTCAGCCCCAGCATTTT	CAISESIDARQGGQPQHF
TRBV9	NA	TRBD1	TRBJ2-1	TGTGCCAGCAGCGTACCGTTTGCAGGGGGCAATGAGCAGTTCTTC	CASSVPFAGGNEQFF
TRBV18	NA	NA	TRBJ2-2	TGTGCCAGCTCACCCTCTATCACCGGGGAGCTGTTTTTT	CASSPSITGELFF
TRBV18	NA	NA	TRBJ2-7	TGTGCCAGCTCACCGGGGGTAGCAAGCTCCTACGAGCAGTACTTC	CASSPGVASSYEQYF
TRBV6-6	NA	NA	TRBJ2-3	TGTGCCAGCAGTTACGGCAGGAGCACAGATACGCAGTATTTT	CASSYGRSTDTQYF
TRBV9	once	NA	TRBJ1-1	TGTGCCAGCAGCGTAGATTTTGGCCCCGGGGGGAACACTGAAGCTTTCTTT	CASSVDFGPGGNTEAFF
TRBV6-5	few	NA	TRBJ1-4	TGTGCCAGCGCCCGGGGAACAACTAATGAAAAACTGTTTTTT	CASARGTTNEKLFF
TRBV23-1	NA	NA	TRBJ1-1	TGCGCCAACACGAATCTTCGGGTCATGAACACTGAAGCTTTCTTT	CANTNLRVMNTEAFF
TRBV7-2	once	NA	TRBJ2-7	TGTGCCAGCAGCATAAGCCTGACGGTCCCTCAAGAGCAGTACTTC	CASSISLTVPQEQYF
TRBV7-2	few	NA	TRBJ2-7	TGTGCCAGCAGCTTTAATACAGGGTACGAGCAGTACTTC	CASSFNTGYEQYF
TRBV12-2	NA	NA	TRBJ1-1	TGTGCAAGTCGCTTAAAGGGTATGGGGAACACTGAAGCTTTCTTT	CASRLKGMGNTEAFF
TRBV5-1	NA	TRBD2	TRBJ2-3	TGCGCCAGCTGGGCGGCGAGCGGGAACACAGATACGCAGTATTTT	CASWAASGNTDTQYF
TRBV28	NA	NA	TRBJ2-7	TGTGCCAGCAGTTGCGCTCCCCGGGAAAGTTCCTACGAGCAGTACTTC	CASSCAPRESSYEQYF
TRBV4-1	once	NA	TRBJ1-1	TGCGCCAGCAGCCTAGGCGGGCTTGAAGCTTTCTTT	CASSLGGLEAFF
TRBV9	NA	NA	TRBJ2-1	TGTGCCAGCAGCCCCGACGGGCGTGACAATGAGCAGTTCTTC	CASSPDGRDNEQFF
TRBV18	once	NA	TRBJ2-5	TGTGCCAGCTCACCGACAGGGACTCTACAAGAGACCCAGTACTTC	CASSPTGTLQETQYF
TRBV29-1	NA	TRBD2	TRBJ2-2	TGCAGCGTTCTTCGCGGGGGGAACACCGGGGAGCTGTTTTTT	CSVLRGGNTGELFF